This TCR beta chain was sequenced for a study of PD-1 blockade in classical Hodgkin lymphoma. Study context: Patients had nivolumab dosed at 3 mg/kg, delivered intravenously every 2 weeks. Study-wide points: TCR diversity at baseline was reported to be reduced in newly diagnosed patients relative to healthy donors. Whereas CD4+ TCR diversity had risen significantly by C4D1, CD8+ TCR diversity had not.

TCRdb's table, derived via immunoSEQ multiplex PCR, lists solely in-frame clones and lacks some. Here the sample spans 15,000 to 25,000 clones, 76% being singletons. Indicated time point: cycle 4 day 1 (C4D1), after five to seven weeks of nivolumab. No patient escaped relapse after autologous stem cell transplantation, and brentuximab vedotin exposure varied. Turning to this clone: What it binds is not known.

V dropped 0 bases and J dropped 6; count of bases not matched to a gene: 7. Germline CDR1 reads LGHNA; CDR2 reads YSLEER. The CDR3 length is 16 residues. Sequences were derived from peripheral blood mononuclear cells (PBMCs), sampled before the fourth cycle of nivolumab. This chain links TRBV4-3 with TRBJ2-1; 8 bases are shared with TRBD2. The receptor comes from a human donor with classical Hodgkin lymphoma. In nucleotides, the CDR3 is TGCGCCAGCAGCCAAGAGGGCGGGAGGCTCCGCAATGAGCAGTTCTTC. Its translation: CASSQEGGRLRNEQFF.